This T cell receptor beta chain was captured by sequencing in a study of cytomegalovirus exposure and HLA in healthy donors. Donors counted as nominally healthy when sampled, yet unrecorded immune exposures were likely. Germline V gives CDR1 MNHNS, CDR2 SASEGT. The CDR3 spans 12 residues. Losses at the gene ends were 1 base for V and 10 bases for J; bases not matched to a gene: 4. PCR employed 60 Vbeta and 13 Jbeta primers. Profiled with immunoSEQ multiplex PCR; TCRdb holds only in-frame clones, not every one. The sample carries 150,000 to 200,000 clones, more than 75% recorded once. The receptor was isolated from a woman aged 25 to 39 in good health and CMV-seropositive. V and J are TRBV6-1 and TRBJ2-7, with 7 bases aligning to TRBD2. The sequenced sample consisted of PBMCs. Here the CDR3 DNA reads TGTGCCAGCAGTGAAGGATGGGGGGGTCAGTACTTC. Its translation: CASSEGWGGQYF.